The 10 T cell receptor beta chains presented below share a single source sample, sequenced in a study of molecular identifiers for immune sequencing clone quantification. TCRdb recomputed calls from the PCR reads with MiXCR, one row per CDR3 protein. The table has over 600,000 distinct CDR3 sequences, 15% to 20% seen once. The source material was naive CD8+ T cells from blood, with Jurkat cell RNA spiked in. The subset denotes: FACS-sorted CD8+CD4-CCR7+CD45RA+ naive T cells. These receptors were collected from a human donor in good health. Some libraries in this study had Jurkat cell RNA spiked in.

This clonotype has more than one count but fewer than ten. A read error is possible here, since a much larger clone lies one base away. The chain joins TRBV4-3 to TRBJ2-3, with D possibly TRBD2 on 5 matching bases. This CDR3 comprises 16 residues. Trimming cost V 1 base and J 2 bases, with 13 bases left between them. Germline V gene lookup returns CDR1 LGHNA and CDR2 YSLEER. CDR3 sequence reads: CASSQGTGGLTDTQYF. The CDR3 DNA is TGCGCCAGCAGCCAAGGGACTGGCGGACTCACAGATACGCAGTATTTT.

The table lists this clonotype with many counts. CDR3 DNA sequence: TGTGCCAGCAGCTTCGTTCTCGGGCCTGGCGGCAATCAGCCCCAGCATTTT. Translation: CASSFVLGPGGNQPQHF. The chain combines TRBV7-2 with TRBJ1-5; D not certain. In germline, CDR1 is SGHTA, CDR2 FQGNSA. The CDR3 contains 17 residues. The ends were cut back, 3 bases at V and 2 bases at J, with 17 bases in the middle.

This clonotype was recorded many times. This chain uses TRBV12-3 or TRBV12-4 with TRBJ2-3; D uncertain. The length of the CDR3 is 12 residues. Trimming pared 11 bases from V and 1 base from J, leaving 10 bases between. CDR3: CAGSHGTDTQYF. DNA of the CDR3: TGTGCCGGTTCTCACGGCACAGATACGCAGTATTTT.

This clonotype occurred a few times. The chain links TRBV2 to TRBJ2-7; 9 positions match TRBD1. Trimming took 6 bases from V and 4 from J; bases not matched to a gene: 10. The CDR3 sequence is 15 residues long. CDR1 and CDR2 from the germline V gene are SNHLY and FYNNEI. CDR3 DNA: TGTGCCAGCAGGGCCGGGACAGGGATGGGGTACGAGCAGTACTTC. The encoded protein is CASRAGTGMGYEQYF.

In this sample, this clonotype turned up once. V is TRBV7-8 and J is TRBJ2-3, with D possibly matching TRBD1 (5 bases). Near its end, the DNA agrees better with TRBJ1-5, so the J call may be wrong. The CDR3 covers 18 residues. CDR1 SGHVS and CDR2 FQNEAQ come from the germline V gene. CDR3 DNA: TGTGCCAGCAGCTTATTACTAGCGGGGGGTCCTAGCACAGGTACGCAGCATTTT. Encoded protein: CASSLLLAGGPSTGTQHF.

This clonotype was observed at least ten times. The rearrangement joins TRBV7-9 to TRBJ2-1; D is ambiguous. Trimming shortened V by 0 bases and J by 4 bases, and 7 bases separated the two germline ends. The CDR3 is made up of 14 amino acids. From germline, CDR1 is SEHNR and CDR2 FQNEAQ (reference sequence). The CDR3 DNA reads TGTGCCAGCAGCTTAGCGACCCTTTACAATGAGCAGTTCTTC. Encoded protein: CASSLATLYNEQFF.

This clonotype was detected ten times or more. The rearrangement links TRBV7-9 to TRBJ1-1; no clear D. V lost 2 bases and J lost 3, with 10 bases in between. There are 14 residues in the CDR3. Per germline, CDR1 SEHNR and CDR2 FQNEAQ (reference sequence). The CDR3 nucleotides are TGTGCCAGCAGCTTACTAGTCTTGGACACTGAAGCTTTCTTT. It specifies CASSLLVLDTEAFF.

The chain uses TRBV11-2 and TRBJ1-5; D is undetermined. V shed 1 base and J shed 5 bases, with 12 bases lying between them. CDR1 is SGHAT and CDR2 is FQNNGV in the germline V gene. There are 15 residues in the CDR3. The CDR3 region has the DNA TGTGCCAGCAGCTTAGGAGGTGGAGACCATCAGCCCCAGCATTTT. Translating it yields CASSLGGGDHQPQHF.

This clonotype was picked up many times. The chain uses TRBV6-6 and TRBJ1-4; 9 bases match TRBD1. The V and J ends lost 7 bases and 5 bases, in that order; junction bases with no gene match: 5. The CDR3 extends over 14 amino acids. Germline lookup yields CDR1 MNHNY and CDR2 SVGAGI (reference sequence). The CDR3 coding sequence is TGTGCCAGCAATGACAGGGGGTGGAATGAAAAACTGTTTTTT. Translation gives CASNDRGWNEKLFF.

There are many counts of this clonotype. V and J are TRBV5-4 and TRBJ1-5, with 8 bases aligning to TRBD1. CDR3 length: 13 residues. Germline V gene sequence: CDR1 SGHNT, CDR2 YYREEE (reference sequence). Trimming cost V 3 bases and J 7 bases; bases outside gene matches: 3. For the CDR3, the DNA is TGTGCCAGCAGCTCGCAGGGGGCCCAGCCCCAGCATTTT. Protein product: CASSSQGAQPQHF.